The 30 T cell receptor beta chains below all came from one sample that was sequenced in a study of T-cell memory formation after mild COVID-19. From the 5' RACE reads, TCRdb called clonotypes with MiXCR, one entry per CDR3 protein. Of 350,000 to 500,000 distinct CDR3 sequences detected, 15% to 25% appear once; the ten largest clones hold roughly 8.4%. The sample taken for sequencing was PBMCs or a T cell subset sorted from them (not recorded which). Source of these receptors: an adult woman who had mild COVID-19 (a few samples of this study predate the infection). Cell type and time point are not known.

This sequence joins TRBV18 and TRBJ2-5; D gene unclear. The CDR3 covers 13 residues. Per the germline V gene, CDR1 is KGHSH and CDR2 is LQKENI. Trimming stripped 0 bases from V and 5 bases from J, with 7 bases between. CDR3 amino acids: CASSPPALETQYF. DNA of the CDR3: TGTGCCAGCTCACCACCTGCTCTGGAGACCCAGTACTTC.

The rearrangement links TRBV3-1 to TRBJ2-1; D is uncertain. Germline V CDR1 and CDR2: LGHDT, YNNKEL (reference sequence). CDR3 length: 14 residues. V gave up 2 bases and J gave up 1 base, with 6 bases separating them. This CDR3 is CASSQFGSYNEQFF. CDR3 sequence (DNA): TGTGCCAGCAGCCAATTTGGTTCCTACAATGAGCAGTTCTTC.

This clonotype was picked up many times. The gene calls are TRBV5-1 and TRBJ2-1; no definite D call. Germline-derived CDR1 and CDR2 are SGHRS and YFSETQ. Trimming removed 0 bases from V and 4 bases from J, with 11 bases in between. The length of the CDR3 is 15 residues. CDR3 amino acids: CASSLAGSSYNEQFF. The CDR3 DNA sequence: TGCGCCAGCAGCTTGGCAGGATCTAGTTACAATGAGCAGTTCTTC.

This clonotype has just a few counts. The V and J genes are TRBV12-3 or TRBV12-4 and TRBJ2-1; D is ambiguous. V was trimmed by 3 bases and J by 2 bases, leaving 8 bases between them. This CDR3 spans 14 amino acids. This chain's CDR3 is CASSFPQTYNEQFF. In DNA, the CDR3 is TGTGCCAGCAGTTTCCCACAGACCTACAATGAGCAGTTCTTC.

The chain recombines TRBV14 with TRBJ2-2; D possibly uses TRBD1 or TRBD2 (5 bases each). Germline CDR1 reads SGHDN; CDR2 reads FVKESK. Trimming removed 5 bases at V and 4 bases at J, with 14 bases between. The CDR3 runs 15 residues. CDR3 in amino acids: CASSRMGTITGELFF. As DNA, the CDR3 is TGTGCCAGCAGCAGGATGGGGACCATCACCGGGGAGCTGTTTTTT. Complete variable domain (other parts from reference TRBV14 and TRBJ2-2): EAGVTQFPSHSVIEKGQTVTLRCDPISGHDNLYWYRRVMGKEIKFLLHFVKESKQDESGMPNNRFLAERTGGTYSTLKVQPAELEDSGVYFCASSRMGTITGELFFGEGSRLTVL.

This clonotype was seen more than once but under ten times. This chain links TRBV12-3 or TRBV12-4 with TRBJ1-6, with TRBD1 identical over 8 bases. V lost 2 bases to trimming and J lost 9 bases; unmatched junction nucleotides: 0. The CDR3 is 13 amino acids. This CDR3 is CASSLQGASPLHF. CDR3 nucleotide sequence: TGTGCCAGCAGTTTACAGGGGGCTTCACCCCTCCACTTT.

The chain has TRBV12-5 and TRBJ2-5; 8 bases fit TRBD1. The CDR3 length is 13 residues. The V and J ends lost 9 bases and 5 bases, in that order; junction bases with no gene match: 8. In germline, CDR1 is LGHNT, CDR2 FRNRAP. The CDR3, as DNA: TGTGCTAGGATACAGGGGGTTTCGGAGACCCAGTACTTC. It translates to CARIQGVSETQYF.

The J gene is TRBJ1-2, the V gene TRBV9; 7 nucleotides match TRBD1. CDR1 SGDLS and CDR2 YYNGEE come from the germline V gene. With 5 bases clipped from V and 2 bases from J, the junction kept 18 bases outside the gene matches. CDR3 size: 18 residues. The CDR3 spells CASSDWVTGEGPNYGYTF. The CDR3, as DNA: TGTGCCAGCAGTGACTGGGTTACAGGGGAAGGTCCAAACTATGGCTACACCTTC.

The genes are TRBV3-1 and TRBJ1-2; 10 bases are shared with TRBD1. The CDR3 totals 15 residues. V lost 1 base and J lost 6; bases outside the gene matches: 5. The germline CDR1 and CDR2 sequences are LGHDT and YNNKEL (reference sequence). CDR3 in amino acids: CASSQGPGTGDGYTF. CDR3 in DNA: TGTGCCAGCAGCCAAGGTCCCGGGACAGGGGATGGCTACACCTTC.

This clonotype was picked up many times. The chain joins TRBV29-1 to TRBJ2-7; TRBD2 might be the D (5 bases). Trimming removed 4 bases from V and 3 bases from J, with 13 bases in between. This CDR3 spans 13 amino acids. Germline V gene lookup returns CDR1 SQVTM and CDR2 ANQGSEA. The CDR3 region has the DNA TGCAGCGTTGGACGGGGATGGGGCTACGAGCAGTACTTC. This translates into CSVGRGWGYEQYF.

This chain links TRBV6-6 with TRBJ2-3; a weak D match, TRBD1 (6 bases). V was trimmed by 6 bases and J by 2 bases, leaving 12 bases between them. The CDR3 has 14 amino acids. Germline V gives CDR1 MNHNY, CDR2 SVGAGI (reference sequence). The CDR3 bases are TGTGCCAGCAGGCAGGGGTTGGACACAGATACGCAGTATTTT. As protein: CASRQGLDTDTQYF.

The rearrangement joins TRBV12-3 or TRBV12-4 to TRBJ2-2; no clear D gene. The CDR3 is 16 residues long. The V gene lost 2 bases and the J gene lost 0 bases, with 10 bases spanning the gap. Here the CDR3 reads CASSLHASPNTGELFF. Here the CDR3 DNA reads TGTGCCAGCAGTTTACACGCCTCTCCGAACACCGGGGAGCTGTTTTTT.

This chain uses TRBV4-1 with TRBJ2-7; possibly TRBD2 for D (5 bases). The CDR3 loop spans 15 amino acids. Trimming left V 0 bases short and J 2 bases short, with 11 bases between. Germline values: CDR1 MGHRA, CDR2 YSYEKL. CDR3 nucleotides: TGCGCCAGCAGCCAAGAAGACACTAGTACCTACGAGCAGTACTTC. Translated: CASSQEDTSTYEQYF.

This clonotype was seen more than once but under ten times. Written as DNA, the CDR3 is TGTGCCAGCAGTTTAGGAAGCGGGACCCTAAATTCACCCCTCCACTTT. Amino acids: CASSLGSGTLNSPLHF. J is TRBJ1-6 and V is TRBV12-3 or TRBV12-4; tentative D call: TRBD1 (5 bases). V gave up 1 base and J gave up 7 bases, with 14 bases separating them. This CDR3 has 16 residues.

This clonotype was detected a few times. The chain carries TRBV24-1 and TRBJ2-3, with 11 bases lining up with TRBD2. This CDR3 comprises 19 residues. V lost 0 bases, J lost 5 bases, and 12 bases stayed unmatched. The germline V gene encodes CDR1 KGHDR and CDR2 SFDVKD. Written as DNA, the CDR3 is TGTGCCACCAGTGATTTGGGGCTAGCGGGAGGCCGACATGGAGATACGCAGTATTTT. Encoded protein: CATSDLGLAGGRHGDTQYF.

The chain combines TRBV7-7 with TRBJ2-5; 8 bases fit TRBD1. Per the germline V gene, CDR1 is SSHAT and CDR2 is FNYEAQ (reference sequence). The CDR3 covers 15 residues. J was trimmed by 3 bases and V by 1 base; bases with no gene match: 4. CDR3 sequence (DNA): TGTGCCAGCAGCTTAGACCAGGGGGCCAAAGAGACCCAGTACTTC. Translating it yields CASSLDQGAKETQYF.

The chain combines TRBV6-6 with TRBJ2-5, with D hard to call. Germline V gene sequence: CDR1 MNHNY, CDR2 SVGAGI (reference sequence). This CDR3 comprises 14 residues. V was shortened by 0 bases and J by 5 bases, with 10 bases between the two germline ends. CDR3 DNA sequence: TGTGCCAGCAGTTACTCGGCTAGAACGGAGACCCAGTACTTC. Encoded protein: CASSYSARTETQYF.

In its sample, this clonotype was seen once. The rearrangement joins TRBV2 to TRBJ2-2; TRBD1 matches at 9 bases. The CDR3 spans 17 residues. V trimming: 8 bases; J trimming: 0 bases; junction bases outside the gene matches: 10. Germline loops: CDR1 SNHLY, CDR2 FYNNEI. Here the CDR3 DNA reads TGTGCCAGCCGGGACAGGGCCCTCTTTCCGAACACCGGGGAGCTGTTTTTT. Amino acids: CASRDRALFPNTGELFF.

The chain uses TRBV20-1 and TRBJ2-7, with 7 bases matching TRBD1. Germline CDR1 reads DFQATT; CDR2 reads SNEGSKA (reference sequence). Trimming took 1 base from V and 2 from J; bases not matched to a gene: 5. The CDR3 loop spans 14 amino acids. The CDR3 coding sequence is TGCAGTGCTAGAGTTCACAGGGGTACCTACGAGCAGTACTTC. Its translation: CSARVHRGTYEQYF.

The chain couples TRBV9 to TRBJ2-3; TRBD1 is a possible D gene (7 bases). The germline gives CDR1 SGDLS, CDR2 YYNGEE. The CDR3 consists of 15 residues. Trimming stripped 1 base from V and 3 bases from J, with 12 bases between. DNA for the CDR3: TGTGCCAGCAGCGTACGGCAGGGGGGTACAGATACGCAGTATTTT. Its protein is CASSVRQGGTDTQYF.

This clonotype was detected only a few times. The J gene is TRBJ2-3, the V gene TRBV5-5, with 10 positions matching TRBD2. The V and J ends lost 1 base and 2 bases, in that order; junction bases with no gene match: 4. Germline V gene data show CDR1 as SGHKS and CDR2 as YYEKEE (reference sequence). The CDR3 sequence is 16 residues long. This CDR3 is CASSLIGTSVTDTQYF. The CDR3 DNA is TGTGCCAGCAGCTTGATAGGGACTAGCGTCACAGATACGCAGTATTTT. Based on the CDR3 plus reference TRBV5-5 and TRBJ2-3, the full variable domain is DAGVTQSPTHLIKTRGQQVTLRCSPISGHKSVSWYQQVLGQGPQFIFQYYEKEERGRGNFPDRFSARQFPNYSSELNVNALLLGDSALYLCASSLIGTSVTDTQYFGPGTRLTVL.

This clonotype was seen a few times. The chain combines TRBV5-4 with TRBJ2-5; D remains ambiguous. CDR3 length: 13 residues. CDR1 is SGHNT and CDR2 is YYREEE in the germline V gene (reference sequence). Trimming shortened V by 0 bases and J by 3 bases, and 6 bases separated the two germline ends. CDR3 sequence: CASSLEGEETQYF. CDR3 coding DNA: TGTGCCAGCAGCTTGGAAGGTGAAGAGACCCAGTACTTC.

The chain joins TRBV25-1 to TRBJ2-1; D may correspond to TRBD1 or TRBD2 (7 bases each). Germline V gene lookup returns CDR1 MGHDK and CDR2 SYGVNS. This CDR3 comprises 15 residues. Deletions cut 4 bases from V and 8 bases from J, with 18 bases between. CDR3 DNA: TGTGCCAGCAGTGCCCCGGGGACTACAGGGGATGAGCAGTTCTTC. Encoded protein: CASSAPGTTGDEQFF.

The chain joins TRBV3-1 to TRBJ1-2; 7 positions agree with TRBD1. V was pared by 5 bases and J by 4 bases, with 7 bases of the junction left unmatched. Germline V gene sequence: CDR1 LGHDT, CDR2 YNNKEL (reference sequence). The CDR3 is 14 amino acids. The CDR3 here is CASSFSRGLYGYTF. The CDR3 bases are TGTGCCAGCAGCTTTAGTAGGGGGCTCTATGGCTACACCTTC.

This clonotype was picked up a small number of times. The rearrangement joins TRBV7-3 to TRBJ2-6; 14 bases are shared with TRBD2. Germline V gives CDR1 SGHTA, CDR2 FQGTGA. V gave up 4 bases and J gave up 3 bases; unmatched junction bases: 8. The CDR3 runs 19 residues. The CDR3 DNA is TGTGCCAGCAGCTCGGCCGGGACTAGCGGGAGTGGTGGGGCCAACGTCCTGACTTTC. This sequence encodes CASSSAGTSGSGGANVLTF.

The chain couples TRBV9 to TRBJ1-2; D unresolved. The germline V gene encodes CDR1 SGDLS and CDR2 YYNGEE. The ends were cut back, 0 bases at V and 0 bases at J, with 9 bases in the middle. The CDR3 extends over 15 amino acids. CDR3 in amino acids: CASSVEGSANYGYTF. CDR3 bases: TGTGCCAGCAGCGTAGAAGGGTCAGCTAACTATGGCTACACCTTC.

The chain links TRBV7-9 to TRBJ1-1, with D unclear. V was clipped by 2 bases and J by 2 bases, with 6 bases between them. The CDR3 is made up of 13 amino acids. The V gene's germline CDR1 is SEHNR and CDR2 FQNEAQ (reference sequence). CDR3 bases: TGTGCCAGCAGCTTAAACTACAACACTGAAGCTTTCTTT. This gives the protein CASSLNYNTEAFF.

This chain uses TRBV27 with TRBJ2-1, with a tentative D call TRBD1 (6 bases). Germline values: CDR1 MNHEY, CDR2 SMNVEV (reference sequence). The ends were cut back, 4 bases at V and 8 bases at J, with 15 bases in the middle. The CDR3 length is 14 residues. The chain's CDR3 is CASSSPQGTHEQFF. CDR3 nucleotide sequence: TGTGCCAGCAGTTCCCCCCAGGGGACCCATGAGCAGTTCTTC.

This clonotype was seen a handful of times. This chain joins TRBV7-6 and TRBJ2-1, with D hard to call. Germline CDR1 SGHVS, CDR2 FNYEAQ. V dropped 3 bases and J dropped 3 bases, with 24 bases sitting between them. This CDR3 is 19 amino acids long. CDR3: CASSFGPTLGPSVYNEQFF. In nucleotides, the CDR3 is TGTGCCAGCAGCTTCGGACCCACATTAGGACCGAGCGTCTACAATGAGCAGTTCTTC.

This clonotype was counted only a few times. This sequence joins TRBV29-1 and TRBJ2-3; 9 nucleotides match TRBD1. The CDR3 runs to 12 residues. Germline V CDR1 and CDR2: SQVTM, ANQGSEA. V was pared by 8 bases and J by 4 bases, with 4 bases of the junction left unmatched. The CDR3, as DNA: TGCAGCACAGACAGGGGGTCAGATACGCAGTATTTT. Translation gives CSTDRGSDTQYF.